Below, 24 T cell receptor beta chains from the same sample are listed, as sequenced in a study of shared clonotypes between healthy human individuals. The naive CD8 subset, CD45RO-negative cells positively selected for CCR7, excluded terminally differentiated effector memory CD45RA+ cells. The table came from immunoSEQ multiplex PCR; TCRdb's copy has only in-frame clones and leaves some out. The table lists around 620,000 clones, roughly 96% of them singletons, with 0.095% to 0.14% in the top ten. The sample consisted of naive CD8+ T cells sorted from blood. The receptors were sampled from a woman in her 30s in good health.

The gene calls are TRBV4-1 and TRBJ2-1; TRBD1 is a possible D gene (5 bases). The CDR3 contains 14 residues. V was trimmed by 2 bases and J by 5 bases, leaving 10 bases between them. CDR1 is MGHRA, CDR2 YSYEKL, per germline. This CDR3 is CASSQRGQNNEQFF. CDR3 coding DNA: TGCGCCAGCAGCCAAAGGGGCCAGAACAATGAGCAGTTCTTC.

This clone has more than one count but fewer than ten. The chain carries TRBV11-2 and TRBJ1-2; D remains ambiguous. The germline V gene encodes CDR1 SGHAT and CDR2 FQNNGV. This CDR3 is built from 10 residues. The V end was cut by 11 bases, the J end by 2 bases, with 6 bases between. The CDR3 DNA sequence: TGTGCCTGGGGAAACTATGGCTACACCTTC. Its translation: CAWGNYGYTF.

This clone appeared a single time. The chain combines TRBV9 with TRBJ2-1, with 9 bases fitting TRBD2. Unmatched junction bases numbered 16, after V lost 3 bases and J lost 6 bases. The germline V gene encodes CDR1 SGDLS and CDR2 YYNGEE. The CDR3 sequence is 18 residues long. In DNA, the CDR3 is TGTGCCAGCAGCGACGACCCCGTGCGGGAGGGCCCTAGCAATGAGCAGTTCTTC. It codes for CASSDDPVREGPSNEQFF. The full variable domain, completed using reference TRBV9 and TRBJ2-1, is DSGVTQTPKHLITATGQRVTLRCSPRSGDLSVYWYQQSLDQGLQFLIQYYNGEERAKGNILERFSAQQFPDLHSELNLSSLELGDSALYFCASSDDPVREGPSNEQFFGPGTRLTVL.

The chain carries TRBV27 and TRBJ2-7, with D uncertain. This CDR3 spans 14 amino acids. V shed 2 bases and J shed 0 bases, with 8 bases lying between them. CDR1 is MNHEY, CDR2 SMNVEV, per germline (reference sequence). DNA for the CDR3: TGTGCCAGCAGTTTACAGTCTAGCTCCTACGAGCAGTACTTC. Its protein is CASSLQSSSYEQYF.

V is TRBV9 and J is TRBJ2-7; D is uncertain. The CDR3 contains 15 residues. The germline gives CDR1 SGDLS, CDR2 YYNGEE. The ends were cut back, 0 bases at V and 2 bases at J, with 12 bases in the middle. Here the CDR3 DNA reads TGTGCCAGCAGCGTAGATCGGGCCCCGACCTACGAGCAGTACTTC. Amino acids: CASSVDRAPTYEQYF.

The chain uses TRBV19 and TRBJ1-1; maybe TRBD1 (6 bases). CDR3 size: 14 residues. The germline V gene has CDR1 LNHDA and CDR2 SQIVND (reference sequence). V lost 3 bases and J lost 4, with 12 bases in between. CDR3 sequence reads: CASSMGGLLTEAFF. The DNA of the CDR3 is TGTGCCAGTAGTATGGGGGGCCTTCTCACTGAAGCTTTCTTT.

The V gene is TRBV5-6, the J gene TRBJ1-1, with TRBD1 identical over 7 bases. The trim removed 0 bases at V and 0 bases at J, leaving 5 bases unmatched. Germline CDR1 reads SGHDT; CDR2 reads YYEEEE. This CDR3 has 16 amino acids. CDR3 protein: CASSLAGTDMNTEAFF. CDR3 DNA sequence: TGTGCCAGCAGCTTGGCGGGGACAGACATGAACACTGAAGCTTTCTTT.

The rearrangement joins TRBV13 to TRBJ2-7; D may match TRBD1 or TRBD2 (5 bases each). This CDR3 comprises 17 residues. In germline, CDR1 is PRHDT, CDR2 FYEKMQ (reference sequence). Trimming cost V 0 bases and J 7 bases, with 22 bases left between them. CDR3 residues: CASSLGHRGGPTGEQYF. The CDR3 region has the DNA TGTGCCAGCAGCTTAGGGCATCGGGGCGGGCCGACGGGGGAGCAGTACTTC.

J is TRBJ2-1 and V is TRBV4-2, with 11 bases fitting TRBD2. This CDR3 region has 16 residues. Germline trimming cut 1 base from V and 9 bases from J; bases unmatched to any gene: 8. Germline V gene sequence: CDR1 LGHNA, CDR2 YNFKEQ. Here the CDR3 reads CASSQGVGLAGGEQFF. CDR3 DNA: TGTGCCAGCAGCCAAGGGGTGGGGCTAGCGGGAGGTGAGCAGTTCTTC.

This clone has a single count. Here the CDR3 DNA reads TGTGCCAGCAGTGAACTGGGCCCCTACGAGCAGTACTTC. It is translated as CASSELGPYEQYF. The chain links TRBV2 to TRBJ2-5, with D hard to call. The J call could be wrong; TRBJ2-7 is a better fit for the DNA end. Looked up from germline, CDR1 is SNHLY and CDR2 is FYNNEI. The CDR3 extends over 13 amino acids.

The CDR3, as DNA: TGTGCCAGCAGTCCGGGACAGTCTAGCACAGATACGCAGTATTTT. Translating it yields CASSPGQSSTDTQYF. The J gene is TRBJ2-3, the V gene TRBV6-5; 7 positions match TRBD1. Per germline, CDR1 MNHEY and CDR2 SVGAGI. The CDR3 runs 15 residues. The V gene end was trimmed by 5 bases and the J gene end by 0 bases; junction bases not matched to a gene: 5.

This chain joins TRBV13 and TRBJ2-1; D might be TRBD1 (6 bases). This CDR3 is 14 amino acids long. Trimming took 5 bases from V and 4 from J, leaving 12 bases between them. Germline CDR1 and CDR2: PRHDT and FYEKMQ (reference sequence). CDR3 DNA sequence: TGTGCCAGCAGCCTACGGACAGCGTACAATGAGCAGTTCTTC. Translating gives CASSLRTAYNEQFF.

The gene calls are TRBV5-4 and TRBJ2-7; possibly TRBD1 for D (6 bases). V lost 4 bases and J lost 4, with 12 bases in between. This CDR3 region has 13 residues. Germline loops: CDR1 SGHNT, CDR2 YYREEE (reference sequence). CDR3 DNA sequence: TGTGCCAGCAGCGAGGGGGACCGGTACGAGCAGTACTTC. This gives the protein CASSEGDRYEQYF.

The chain combines TRBV28 with TRBJ1-1, with 7 bases matching TRBD1. Germline values: CDR1 MDHEN, CDR2 SYDVKM. This CDR3 is 15 amino acids long. J lost 8 bases, V lost 7 bases, and 16 bases had no gene match. The CDR3: CASKSRITGDSEAFF. The DNA of the CDR3 is TGTGCCAGCAAAAGTAGGATCACGGGGGACAGCGAAGCTTTCTTT.

The gene calls are TRBV10-3 and TRBJ2-5; TRBD1 matches 9 bases. CDR1 is ENHRY and CDR2 is SYGVKD in the germline V gene. The CDR3 spans 17 residues. V lost 0 bases to trimming and J lost 1 base; unmatched junction nucleotides: 6. CDR3 residues: CAISESWTGVLQETQYF. The CDR3 DNA reads as TGTGCCATCAGTGAGTCGTGGACAGGGGTGCTCCAAGAGACCCAGTACTTC.

The rearrangement links TRBV27 to TRBJ1-2; a weak D match, TRBD1 (5 bases). Between the trimmed V and J ends, which lost 5 bases and 7 bases, there was a span of 14 bases. The CDR3 is 13 residues long. The V gene's germline CDR1 is MNHEY and CDR2 SMNVEV (reference sequence). In nucleotides, the CDR3 is TGTGCCAGCAGTCCCTCCGGGACTACTGGCTACACCTTC. Translation gives CASSPSGTTGYTF.

The V call is TRBV4-1, the J call TRBJ2-1; TRBD2 matches 7 bases. Germline values: CDR1 MGHRA, CDR2 YSYEKL. Trimming removed 8 bases from V and 4 bases from J; junction bases left unmatched: 8. CDR3 length equals 14 residues. This chain's CDR3 is CASLSGEIYNEQFF. CDR3 nucleotides: TGCGCCAGCCTAAGCGGGGAAATTTACAATGAGCAGTTCTTC.

The V call is TRBV27, the J call TRBJ1-1; D remains ambiguous. The V gene's germline CDR1 is MNHEY and CDR2 SMNVEV (reference sequence). This CDR3 has 14 residues. V lost 2 bases to trimming and J lost 4 bases, with 11 bases between them. CDR3 amino acids: CASSLQSRGTEAFF. CDR3 DNA: TGTGCCAGCAGTTTACAGAGCCGGGGCACTGAAGCTTTCTTT.

This chain links TRBV19 with TRBJ2-5; no definite D call. Trimming removed 3 bases at V and 5 bases at J, with 10 bases between. Germline-derived CDR1 and CDR2 are LNHDA and SQIVND (reference sequence). This CDR3 spans 13 amino acids. The CDR3 reads CASSMWLEETQYF. The DNA for the CDR3 is TGTGCCAGTAGTATGTGGTTGGAGGAGACCCAGTACTTC. Full variable domain (rest looked up from reference TRBV19 and TRBJ2-5): DGGITQSPKYLFRKEGQNVTLSCEQNLNHDAMYWYRQDPGQGLRLIYYSQIVNDFQKGDIAEGYSVSREKKESFPLTVTSAQKNPTAFYLCASSMWLEETQYFGPGTRLLVL.

The chain joins TRBV5-4 to TRBJ1-1, with D unresolved. V lost 0 bases and J lost 0, with 6 bases in between. CDR3 length: 14 amino acids. Germline V gene sequence: CDR1 SGHNT, CDR2 YYREEE (reference sequence). In nucleotides, the CDR3 is TGTGCCAGCAGCTTGGGGACGGTGAACACTGAAGCTTTCTTT. This encodes CASSLGTVNTEAFF.

The V and J genes are TRBV10-2 and TRBJ2-3; TRBD2 matches 9 bases. The germline gives CDR1 WSHSY, CDR2 SAAADI. The CDR3 length is 14 residues. Trimming took 8 bases from V and 3 from J; bases not matched to a gene: 6. CDR3 sequence: CASAHSGRTDTQYF. For the CDR3, the DNA is TGCGCCAGCGCCCATAGCGGGAGAACAGATACGCAGTATTTT.

The rearrangement links TRBV5-6 to TRBJ1-1; D unresolved. Trimming removed 6 bases from V and 4 bases from J, with 16 bases in between. The germline V gene has CDR1 SGHDT and CDR2 YYEEEE. The CDR3 runs to 14 residues. The CDR3 region has the DNA TGTGCCAGCAAGCTTACCGGGGTGGCCACTGAAGCTTTCTTT. This translates into CASKLTGVATEAFF.

This clone appeared a single time. The same CDR3 can be traced to other DNA sequences in this sample. This rearrangement joins TRBV28 to TRBJ1-1; D is undetermined. CDR1 is MDHEN and CDR2 is SYDVKM in the germline V gene. Trimming removed 4 bases from V and 0 bases from J, with 6 bases in between. The CDR3 runs to 13 residues. For the CDR3, the DNA is TGTGCCAGCAGTTCATCCATGAACACTGAAGCTTTCTTT. Translation: CASSSSMNTEAFF.

V usage is TRBV6-1 and J usage is TRBJ2-2; weak D call: TRBD2 (6 bases). Trimming stripped 6 bases from V and 5 bases from J, with 10 bases between. Germline V gene sequence: CDR1 MNHNS, CDR2 SASEGT. This CDR3 has 13 amino acids. CDR3 region: CASRDYRTGELFF. The CDR3 DNA is TGTGCCAGCAGGGACTACCGAACCGGGGAGCTGTTTTTT.